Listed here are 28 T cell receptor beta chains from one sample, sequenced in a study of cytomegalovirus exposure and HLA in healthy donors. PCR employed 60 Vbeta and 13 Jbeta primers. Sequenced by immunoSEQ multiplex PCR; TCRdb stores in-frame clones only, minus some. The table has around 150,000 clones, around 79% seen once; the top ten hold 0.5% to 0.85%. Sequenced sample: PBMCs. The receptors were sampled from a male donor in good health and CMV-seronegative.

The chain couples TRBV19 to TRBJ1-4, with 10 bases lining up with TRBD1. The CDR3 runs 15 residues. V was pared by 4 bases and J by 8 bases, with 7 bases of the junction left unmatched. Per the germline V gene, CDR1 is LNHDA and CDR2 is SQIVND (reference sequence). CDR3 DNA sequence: TGTGCCAGTAGTAACCCCGGGACAGGGGTGGAAAAACTGTTTTTT. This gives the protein CASSNPGTGVEKLFF.

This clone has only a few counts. The CDR3 protein is CASSQRGGIAYEQYF. In nucleotides, the CDR3 is TGTGCCAGCAGTCAAAGGGGGGGAATCGCCTACGAGCAGTACTTC. The chain carries TRBV2 and TRBJ2-7, with D possibly TRBD2 on 7 matching bases. Germline V gives CDR1 SNHLY, CDR2 FYNNEI. There are 15 residues in the CDR3. Trimming cost V 5 bases and J 2 bases, with 16 bases left between them.

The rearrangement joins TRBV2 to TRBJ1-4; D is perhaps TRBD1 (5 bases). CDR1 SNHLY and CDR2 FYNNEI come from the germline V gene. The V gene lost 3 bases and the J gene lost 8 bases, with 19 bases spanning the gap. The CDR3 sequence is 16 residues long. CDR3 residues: CASSDQDPGLGEKLFF. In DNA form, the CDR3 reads TGTGCCAGCAGTGACCAAGATCCAGGGTTGGGCGAAAAACTGTTTTTT.

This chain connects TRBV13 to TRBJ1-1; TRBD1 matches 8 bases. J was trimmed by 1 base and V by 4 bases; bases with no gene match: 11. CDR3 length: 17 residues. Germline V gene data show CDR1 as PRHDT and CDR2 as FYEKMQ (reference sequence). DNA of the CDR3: TGTGCCAGCAGCTCGACCGGACAGGGAGTAGGGAACACTGAAGCTTTCTTT. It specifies CASSSTGQGVGNTEAFF.

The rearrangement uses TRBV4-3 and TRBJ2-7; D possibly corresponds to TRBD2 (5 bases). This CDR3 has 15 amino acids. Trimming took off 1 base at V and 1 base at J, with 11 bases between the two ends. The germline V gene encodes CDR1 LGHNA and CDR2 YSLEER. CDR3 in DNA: TGCGCCAGCAGCCAAGCTGTCGGGGATTCCTACGAGCAGTACTTC. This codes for CASSQAVGDSYEQYF.

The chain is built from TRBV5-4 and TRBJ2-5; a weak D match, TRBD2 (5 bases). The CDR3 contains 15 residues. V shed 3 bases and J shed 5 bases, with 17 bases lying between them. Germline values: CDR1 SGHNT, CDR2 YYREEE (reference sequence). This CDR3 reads CASSSHGVGFETQYF. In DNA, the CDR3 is TGTGCCAGCAGCTCTCACGGGGTAGGCTTTGAGACCCAGTACTTC.

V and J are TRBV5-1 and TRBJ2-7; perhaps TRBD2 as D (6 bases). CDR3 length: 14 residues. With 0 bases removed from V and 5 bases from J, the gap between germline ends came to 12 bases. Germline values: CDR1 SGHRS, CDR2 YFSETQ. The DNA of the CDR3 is TGCGCCAGCAGCTTGGCCCCCGGAGGGGACGAGCAGTACTTC. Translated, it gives CASSLAPGGDEQYF.

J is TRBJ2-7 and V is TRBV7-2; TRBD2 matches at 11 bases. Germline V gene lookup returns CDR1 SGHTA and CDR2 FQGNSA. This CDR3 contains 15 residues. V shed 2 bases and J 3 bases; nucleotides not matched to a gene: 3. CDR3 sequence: CASSLIAGGIYEQYF. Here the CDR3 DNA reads TGTGCCAGCAGCTTAATAGCGGGGGGGATCTACGAGCAGTACTTC.

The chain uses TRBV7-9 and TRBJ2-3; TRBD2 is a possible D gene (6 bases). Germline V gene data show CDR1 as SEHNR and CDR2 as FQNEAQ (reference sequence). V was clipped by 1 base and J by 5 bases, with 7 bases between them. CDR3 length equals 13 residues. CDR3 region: CASSLGGEDTQYF. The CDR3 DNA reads TGTGCCAGCAGCTTAGGGGGGGAAGATACGCAGTATTTT.

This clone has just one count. CDR3 nucleotide sequence: TGTGCCACCAGCAGAGTTAGCGGGGCACTCAAGACCCAGTACTTC. Translating gives CATSRVSGALKTQYF. The chain recombines TRBV15 with TRBJ2-5, with 8 bases matching TRBD2. The J segment lost 6 bases and the V segment lost 1 base, leaving 7 bases of the junction unmatched. Per germline, CDR1 LNHNV and CDR2 YYDKDF (reference sequence). The CDR3 totals 15 residues. The complete variable domain, with remaining parts taken from reference TRBV15 and TRBJ2-5, reads DAMVIQNPRYQVTQFGKPVTLSCSQTLNHNVMYWYQQKSSQAPKLLFHYYDKDFNNEADTPDNFQSRRPNTSFCFLDIRSPGLGDTAMYLCATSRVSGALKTQYFGPGTRLLVL.

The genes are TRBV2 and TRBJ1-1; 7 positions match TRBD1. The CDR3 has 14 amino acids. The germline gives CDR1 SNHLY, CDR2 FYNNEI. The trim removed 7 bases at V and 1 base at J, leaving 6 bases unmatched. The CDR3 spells CASIERTGNTEAFF. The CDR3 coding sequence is TGTGCCAGCATAGAAAGGACAGGGAACACTGAAGCTTTCTTT.

The CDR3 region has the DNA TGTGCCCGCCGACTAAGGGTGGACACTGAAGCTTTCTTT. Translating it yields CARRLRVDTEAFF. This chain connects TRBV30 to TRBJ1-1; no definite D call. Trimming took off 8 bases at V and 3 bases at J, with 16 bases between the two ends. CDR3 length: 13 residues. The germline gives CDR1 GTSNPN, CDR2 SVGIG (reference sequence).

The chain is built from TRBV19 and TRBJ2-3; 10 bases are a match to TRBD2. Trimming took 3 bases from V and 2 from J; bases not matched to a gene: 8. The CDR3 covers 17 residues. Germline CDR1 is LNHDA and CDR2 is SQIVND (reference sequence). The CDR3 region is CASSISPTSGVTDTQYF. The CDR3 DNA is TGTGCCAGTAGTATCAGCCCAACTAGCGGGGTCACAGATACGCAGTATTTT.

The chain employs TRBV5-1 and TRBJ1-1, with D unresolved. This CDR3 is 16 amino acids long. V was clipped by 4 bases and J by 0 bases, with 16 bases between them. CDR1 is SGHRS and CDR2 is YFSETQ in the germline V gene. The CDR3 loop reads CASSVSLDTLNTEAFF. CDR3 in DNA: TGCGCCAGCAGCGTGTCGCTTGACACTTTGAACACTGAAGCTTTCTTT. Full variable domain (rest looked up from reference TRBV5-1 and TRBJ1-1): KAGVTQTPRYLIKTRGQQVTLSCSPISGHRSVSWYQQTPGQGLQFLFEYFSETQRNKGNFPGRFSGRQFSNSRSEMNVSTLELGDSALYLCASSVSLDTLNTEAFFGQGTRLTVV.

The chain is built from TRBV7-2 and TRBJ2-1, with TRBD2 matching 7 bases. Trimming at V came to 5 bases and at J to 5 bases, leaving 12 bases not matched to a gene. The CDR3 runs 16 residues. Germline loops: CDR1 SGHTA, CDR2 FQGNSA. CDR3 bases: TGTGCCAGCAGCCAGCGGCGGCGGGAGATCGACAATGAGCAGTTCTTC. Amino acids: CASSQRRREIDNEQFF.

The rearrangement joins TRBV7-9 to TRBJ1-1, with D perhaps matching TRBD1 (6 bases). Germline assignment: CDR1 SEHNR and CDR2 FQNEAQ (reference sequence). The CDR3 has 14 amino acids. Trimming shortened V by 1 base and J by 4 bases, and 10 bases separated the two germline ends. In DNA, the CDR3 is TGTGCCAGCAGCTTAGGTGGACAGAGCACTGAAGCTTTCTTT. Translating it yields CASSLGGQSTEAFF. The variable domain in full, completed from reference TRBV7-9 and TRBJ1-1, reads DTGVSQNPRHKITKRGQNVTFRCDPISEHNRLYWYRQTLGQGPEFLTYFQNEAQLEKSRLLSDRFSAERPKGSFSTLEIQRTEQGDSAMYLCASSLGGQSTEAFFGQGTRLTVV.

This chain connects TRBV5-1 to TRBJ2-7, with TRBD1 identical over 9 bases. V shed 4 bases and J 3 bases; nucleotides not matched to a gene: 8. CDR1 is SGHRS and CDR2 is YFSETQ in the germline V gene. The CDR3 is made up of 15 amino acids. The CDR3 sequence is CASSLQTGGIYEQYF. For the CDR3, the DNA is TGCGCCAGCAGCCTACAGACAGGGGGTATCTACGAGCAGTACTTC.

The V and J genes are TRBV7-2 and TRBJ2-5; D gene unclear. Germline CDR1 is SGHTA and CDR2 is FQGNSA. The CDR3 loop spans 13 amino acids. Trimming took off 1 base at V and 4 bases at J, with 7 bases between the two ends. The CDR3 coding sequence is TGTGCCAGCAGCTTAGAGCCGGGAGAGACCCAGTACTTC. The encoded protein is CASSLEPGETQYF.

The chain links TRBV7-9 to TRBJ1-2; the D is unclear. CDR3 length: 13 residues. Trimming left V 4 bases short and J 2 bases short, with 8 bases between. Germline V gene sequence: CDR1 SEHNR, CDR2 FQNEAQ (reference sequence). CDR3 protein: CASSYYENYGYTF. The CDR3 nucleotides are TGTGCCAGCAGCTACTACGAGAACTATGGCTACACCTTC.

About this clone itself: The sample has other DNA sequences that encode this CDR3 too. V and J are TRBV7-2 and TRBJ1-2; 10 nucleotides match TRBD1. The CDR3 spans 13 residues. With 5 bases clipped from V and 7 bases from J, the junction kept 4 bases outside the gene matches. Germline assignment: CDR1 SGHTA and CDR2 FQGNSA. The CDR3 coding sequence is TGTGCCAGCAGCCTCGGACAGGGGGGTGGCTACACCTTC. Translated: CASSLGQGGGYTF.

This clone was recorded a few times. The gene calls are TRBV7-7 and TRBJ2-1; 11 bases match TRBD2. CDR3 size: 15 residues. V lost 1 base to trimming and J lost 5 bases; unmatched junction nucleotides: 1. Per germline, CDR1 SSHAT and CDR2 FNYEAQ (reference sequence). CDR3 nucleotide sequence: TGTGCCAGCAGCTTAGGACTAGCGGGAAACAATGAGCAGTTCTTC. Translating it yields CASSLGLAGNNEQFF.

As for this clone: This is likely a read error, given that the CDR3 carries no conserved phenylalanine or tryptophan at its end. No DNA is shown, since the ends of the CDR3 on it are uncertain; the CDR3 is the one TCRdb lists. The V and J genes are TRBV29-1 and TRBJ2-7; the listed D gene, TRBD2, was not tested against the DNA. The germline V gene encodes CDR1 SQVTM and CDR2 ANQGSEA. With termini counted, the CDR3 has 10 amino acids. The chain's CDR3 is CSVEGGRGPL.

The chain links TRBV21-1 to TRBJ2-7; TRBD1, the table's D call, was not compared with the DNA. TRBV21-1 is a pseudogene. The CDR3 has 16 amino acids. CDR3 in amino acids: CASSKKKGTPVYEQYF. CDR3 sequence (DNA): TGTGCCAGCAGCAAAAAAAAGGGGACACCAGTGTACGAGCAGTACTTC.

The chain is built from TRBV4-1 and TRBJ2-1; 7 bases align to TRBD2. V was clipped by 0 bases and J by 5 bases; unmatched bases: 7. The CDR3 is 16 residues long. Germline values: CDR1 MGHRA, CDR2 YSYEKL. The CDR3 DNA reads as TGCGCCAGCAGCCAAGAGAGGGGCGGGAGAAACAATGAGCAGTTCTTC. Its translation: CASSQERGGRNNEQFF.

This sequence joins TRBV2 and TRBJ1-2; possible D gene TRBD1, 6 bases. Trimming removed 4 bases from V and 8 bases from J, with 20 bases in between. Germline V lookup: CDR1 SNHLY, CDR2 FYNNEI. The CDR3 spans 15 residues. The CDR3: CASSGTGLEEGGYTF. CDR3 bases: TGTGCCAGCAGTGGAACAGGGCTCGAAGAGGGAGGCTACACCTTC.

The CDR3 sequence is CASSLGAGVPDTQYF. The CDR3 DNA reads TGCGCCAGCAGCTTGGGAGCGGGTGTGCCAGATACGCAGTATTTT. V gene TRBV5-1 combines with J gene TRBJ2-3; perhaps TRBD2 as D (6 bases). The CDR3 length is 15 residues. The germline V and J ends were trimmed by 0 bases and 4 bases, with 12 bases remaining between them. Germline lookup yields CDR1 SGHRS and CDR2 YFSETQ.

In nucleotides, the CDR3 is TGTGCCACCAGCAGAGACAGGGTGAGCACTGAAGCTTTCTTT. Translated: CATSRDRVSTEAFF. This chain links TRBV15 with TRBJ1-1; the D gene is possibly TRBD1 (5 bases). This CDR3 region has 14 residues. Germline-derived CDR1 and CDR2 are LNHNV and YYDKDF (reference sequence). Trimming left V 0 bases short and J 4 bases short, with 9 bases between.

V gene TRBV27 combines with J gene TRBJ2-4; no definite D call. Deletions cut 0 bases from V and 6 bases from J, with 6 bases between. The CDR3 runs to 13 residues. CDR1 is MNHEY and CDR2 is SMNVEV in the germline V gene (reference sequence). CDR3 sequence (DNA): TGTGCCAGCAGTTTATCGGCAGGAAACATTCAGTACTTC. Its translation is CASSLSAGNIQYF.